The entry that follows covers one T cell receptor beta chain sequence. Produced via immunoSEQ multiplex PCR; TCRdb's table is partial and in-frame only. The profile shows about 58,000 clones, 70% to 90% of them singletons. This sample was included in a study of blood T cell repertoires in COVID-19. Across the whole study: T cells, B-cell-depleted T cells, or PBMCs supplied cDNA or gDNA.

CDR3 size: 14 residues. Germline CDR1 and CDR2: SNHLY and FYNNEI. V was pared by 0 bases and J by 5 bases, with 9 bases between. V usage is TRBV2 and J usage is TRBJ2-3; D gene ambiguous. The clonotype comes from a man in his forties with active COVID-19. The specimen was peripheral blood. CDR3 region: CASSEALRGDTQYF. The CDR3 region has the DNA TGTGCCAGCAGTGAAGCGCTTCGAGGAGATACGCAGTATTTT.